This T cell receptor (beta chain) is from a study of blood T cells in healthy people across ages. Study-wide points: Estimates of diversity drawn from one million T cells were considered underestimates. Naive T cell percentage and TCR beta diversity correlated strongly.

Trimming shortened V by 6 bases and J by 0 bases, and 12 bases separated the two germline ends. CDR3 size: 15 residues. Germline lookup yields CDR1 SGHTA and CDR2 FQGNSA. Sample-barcoded 5' priming and a J-beta primer mix drove a second PCR of roughly 6 to 12 cycles. Each cDNA molecule was tagged by a template-switch adaptor that had 12 random nucleotides. TCRdb passed the 5' RACE reads through MiXCR, listing each CDR3 protein once. The table has 730,000 or so distinct CDR3 sequences, around 40% seen once. Each individual donor underwent a draw of ten milliliters of peripheral blood. Notes on this clonotype: Its antigen is unidentified.

The sample consisted of blood. This clonotype was sampled from a woman in her sixties in good health. V and J are TRBV7-2 and TRBJ2-1; D gene unclear. CDR3 sequence (DNA): TGTGCCAGCAGACCCTGGACGGGCTCCTACAATGAGCAGTTCTTC. Its translation: CASRPWTGSYNEQFF.